This entry lists 20 T cell receptor beta chains sequenced from one sample in a study of shared clonotypes between healthy human individuals. The method was immunoSEQ multiplex PCR; TCRdb's version includes in-frame clones alone and lacks a portion of them. This table has about 2.4 million clones, 93% appearing once. Sequenced material: naive CD4+ T cells from PBMCs. Subset reported: CD45RA+ positively selected. The origin of the receptors is a man in his late teens or twenties in good health. Some clones in this sample may be carry-over from other donors' samples.

The J gene is TRBJ2-3, the V gene TRBV9; D gene unclear. V was pared by 0 bases and J by 8 bases, with 13 bases between. The CDR3 consists of 14 residues. Germline V lookup: CDR1 SGDLS, CDR2 YYNGEE. The CDR3 is CASSVEGVIGTQYF. The DNA of the CDR3 is TGTGCCAGCAGCGTAGAGGGTGTCATAGGTACGCAGTATTTT.

The chain joins TRBV7-8 to TRBJ2-3; D gene unclear. CDR1 and CDR2 (germline): SGHVS, FQNEAQ. The CDR3 extends over 15 amino acids. Trimming pared 5 bases from V and 0 bases from J, leaving 12 bases between. In nucleotides, the CDR3 is TGTGCCAGCAGCCCCTTTGGGCCTAGCACAGATACGCAGTATTTT. It specifies CASSPFGPSTDTQYF. The full variable domain, with the rest looked up from reference TRBV7-8 and TRBJ2-3, is GAGVSQSPRYKVAKRGQDVALRCDPISGHVSLFWYQQALGQGPEFLTYFQNEAQLDKSGLPSDRFFAERPEGSVSTLKIQRTQQEDSAVYLCASSPFGPSTDTQYFGPGTRLTVL.

This clone was recorded only once. The chain uses TRBV6-5 and TRBJ1-4; unclear D gene. The CDR3 spans 13 residues. Trimming removed 6 bases at V and 8 bases at J, with 13 bases between. In germline, CDR1 is MNHEY, CDR2 SVGAGI. The CDR3 here is CASSSRSGEKLFF. The CDR3 DNA reads as TGTGCCAGCAGCAGCAGGTCTGGAGAAAAACTGTTTTTT.

The rearrangement joins TRBV7-3 to TRBJ2-1; either TRBD1 or TRBD2 may fit D (6 bases each). Germline values: CDR1 SGHTA, CDR2 FQGTGA. The CDR3 contains 14 residues. Trimming removed 1 base from V and 10 bases from J, with 14 bases in between. DNA of the CDR3: TGTGCCAGCAGCTTAAGCGTGGAGGGGGAGGAGCAGTTCTTC. It is translated as CASSLSVEGEEQFF. Supplemented by reference TRBV7-3 and TRBJ2-1, the full variable domain reads GAGVSQTPSNKVTEKGKYVELRCDPISGHTALYWYRQSLGQGPEFLIYFQGTGAADDSGLPNDRFFAVRPEGSVSTLKIQRTERGDSAVYLCASSLSVEGEEQFFGPGTRLTVL.

The CDR3 loop reads CASSPWGSDTEAFF. The CDR3 DNA follows: TGTGCCAGCAGCCCCTGGGGTTCGGACACTGAAGCTTTCTTT. V is TRBV7-8 and J is TRBJ1-1, with no clear D. V was pared by 5 bases and J by 3 bases, with 13 bases between. The CDR3 is 14 residues long. Germline V CDR1 and CDR2: SGHVS, FQNEAQ.

The sample holds one count of this clone. The V gene is TRBV28, the J gene TRBJ2-1; D is ambiguous. The ends were cut back, 8 bases at V and 3 bases at J, with 5 bases in the middle. The CDR3 has 11 residues. The V gene's germline CDR1 is MDHEN and CDR2 SYDVKM. CDR3 DNA sequence: TGTGCCAGCGCAGGCTACAATGAGCAGTTCTTC. This gives the protein CASAGYNEQFF.

This chain uses TRBV5-1 with TRBJ2-5, with a tentative D call TRBD1 (5 bases). V was cut by 2 bases and J by 3 bases, with 11 bases left in between. Germline V gene sequence: CDR1 SGHRS, CDR2 YFSETQ. The CDR3 consists of 14 residues. CDR3 sequence: CASSFQDIKETQYF. The CDR3 nucleotides are TGCGCCAGCAGCTTCCAGGACATTAAAGAGACCCAGTACTTC.

This clone was detected only once. The J gene is TRBJ1-5, the V gene TRBV11-2; 7 nucleotides line up with TRBD1. Germline CDR1 SGHAT, CDR2 FQNNGV. The trim removed 5 bases at V and 6 bases at J, leaving 10 bases unmatched. The CDR3 runs 15 residues. In nucleotides, the CDR3 is TGTGCCAGCAGCCGGATGGGGGACAGCGGTCAGCCCCAGCATTTT. Translation: CASSRMGDSGQPQHF.

The chain employs TRBV7-2 and TRBJ1-1, with D perhaps TRBD1 (5 bases). Between the trimmed V and J ends, which lost 4 bases and 4 bases, there was a span of 13 bases. CDR1 and CDR2 (germline): SGHTA, FQGNSA. The length of the CDR3 is 14 residues. In nucleotides, the CDR3 is TGTGCCAGCAGCTACCAGACAGATCGCACTGAAGCTTTCTTT. Protein product: CASSYQTDRTEAFF.

This clone occurred a few times. This chain links TRBV5-1 with TRBJ1-2; D remains unclear. Per germline, CDR1 SGHRS and CDR2 YFSETQ. The CDR3 covers 14 residues. The V and J ends lost 0 bases and 8 bases respectively, with 14 bases between them. DNA for the CDR3: TGCGCCAGCAGCTTGGCGCCGGGTGAAAAAGGCTACACCTTC. Translating gives CASSLAPGEKGYTF.

Concerning this clone: At the DNA level, this CDR3 is encoded by other sequences in the same sample as well. The V gene is TRBV7-3, the J gene TRBJ1-1; D is unclear. The CDR3 consists of 12 residues. Between the trimmed V and J ends, which lost 4 bases and 5 bases, there was a span of 8 bases. Germline V gives CDR1 SGHTA, CDR2 FQGTGA. The CDR3 DNA follows: TGTGCCAGCAGCTCAAGTGGGACTGAAGCTTTCTTT. It encodes CASSSSGTEAFF.

CDR3: CASSFGLGTDTQYF. DNA for the CDR3: TGTGCCAGCAGCTTCGGACTAGGCACAGATACGCAGTATTTT. This chain links TRBV5-6 with TRBJ2-3; 7 positions agree with TRBD2. The V gene end was trimmed by 2 bases and the J gene end by 1 base; junction bases not matched to a gene: 1. The CDR3 is made up of 14 amino acids. Per germline, CDR1 SGHDT and CDR2 YYEEEE.

The chain couples TRBV6-1 to TRBJ1-2; D not certain. This CDR3 is 13 amino acids long. CDR1 MNHNS and CDR2 SASEGT come from the germline V gene. The ends were cut back, 5 bases at V and 4 bases at J, with 11 bases in the middle. The CDR3 DNA follows: TGTGCCAGCAGTCCCACTCAGATCTATGGCTACACCTTC. Translation gives CASSPTQIYGYTF.

The J gene is TRBJ2-7, the V gene TRBV5-1; maybe TRBD2 (6 bases). Germline assignment: CDR1 SGHRS and CDR2 YFSETQ. V lost 0 bases, J lost 5 bases, and 12 bases lay in between. The CDR3 spans 14 residues. The CDR3 spells CASSLVGPGDEQYF. The CDR3 bases are TGCGCCAGCAGCTTGGTAGGGCCGGGGGACGAGCAGTACTTC.

The rearrangement uses TRBV15 and TRBJ2-5; D remains unclear. Germline CDR1 is LNHNV and CDR2 is YYDKDF (reference sequence). This CDR3 comprises 12 residues. V lost 4 bases to trimming and J lost 5 bases, with 8 bases between them. In DNA, the CDR3 is TGTGCCACCAGCAAGAGTTCGGAGACCCAGTACTTC. Translation: CATSKSSETQYF.

V and J are TRBV7-2 and TRBJ2-1; the D gene could be TRBD1 or TRBD2 (5 bases each). Trimming removed 1 base at V and 4 bases at J, with 11 bases between. The CDR3 contains 15 residues. CDR1 is SGHTA and CDR2 is FQGNSA in the germline V gene. CDR3 bases: TGTGCCAGCAGCTTAGGGGACCCTGGGTACAATGAGCAGTTCTTC. Its translation: CASSLGDPGYNEQFF.

This chain connects TRBV6-6 to TRBJ1-2; D is unclear. The CDR3 loop spans 13 amino acids. The germline CDR1 and CDR2 sequences are MNHNY and SVGAGI (reference sequence). V lost 6 bases to trimming and J lost 6 bases, with 14 bases between them. The CDR3: CASSYQAGNGYTF. For the CDR3, the DNA is TGTGCCAGCAGCTACCAGGCGGGGAATGGCTACACCTTC.

The gene calls are TRBV9 and TRBJ1-3; 8 bases fit TRBD1. Germline assignment: CDR1 SGDLS and CDR2 YYNGEE. There are 17 residues in the CDR3. The junction had 7 bases not matched to a gene; V was cut back by 0 bases and J by 2 bases. The CDR3 is CASSVVGLQGAGNTIYF. The CDR3 DNA sequence: TGTGCCAGCAGCGTAGTAGGATTACAGGGGGCTGGAAACACCATATATTTT.

This clone appeared a single time. The chain recombines TRBV5-1 with TRBJ2-1, with 12 bases identical to TRBD2. Losses at the gene ends were 4 bases for V and 4 bases for J; bases not matched to a gene: 3. The CDR3 is 15 amino acids. CDR1 SGHRS and CDR2 YFSETQ come from the germline V gene. Written as DNA, the CDR3 is TGCGCCAGCAGCGTCGGGACTAGCGGGTACAATGAGCAGTTCTTC. Translating gives CASSVGTSGYNEQFF.

The chain employs TRBV9 and TRBJ1-2, with 7 bases that match TRBD1. Germline CDR1 reads SGDLS; CDR2 reads YYNGEE. J gave up 4 bases and V 3 bases, and 9 bases lay outside the gene matches. There are 15 residues in the CDR3. The CDR3 coding sequence is TGTGCCAGCAGCGAGCATGGACAGGAGGCCTATGGCTACACCTTC. Translating gives CASSEHGQEAYGYTF.